This T cell receptor (beta chain) was observed in a study of vaccination effects on CD4 cells after COVID-19. The table came from immunoSEQ multiplex PCR; TCRdb's copy has only in-frame clones and leaves some out. Among fewer than 50,000 clones, just under 85% were seen once, and the ten largest hold less than 2%. Comments on this clone: Its antigen is unidentified.

V was clipped by 3 bases and J by 5 bases; unmatched bases: 9. This CDR3 comprises 16 residues. Per the germline V gene, CDR1 is KGHDR and CDR2 is SFDVKD. Study-wide points: Missing from the study were early post-infection timepoints, and its convalescent patients were few.

Using viral peptide pools, the ViraFEST assay grew out antigen-specific CD4+ T cells prior to sequencing. At the end of 10 days of culture, CD4+ T cells were isolated. Either the mRNA-1273 or the BNT162b2 vaccine was given to participants as two doses. The sequencing here drew on CD4+ T cells from PBMCs cultured with HCoV-NL63 spike peptides, taken after COVID-19 vaccination. The chain joins TRBV24-1 to TRBJ2-5, with TRBD2 matching over 9 bases. The TCR sequence derives from a human donor who received a COVID-19 vaccine. Some clones in this sample may be carry-over from other donors' samples. This CDR3 reads CATSDAAAGGPETQYF. CDR3 sequence (DNA): TGTGCCACCAGTGATGCGGCGGCGGGGGGGCCGGAGACCCAGTACTTC.